This entry lists 24 T cell receptor beta chains sequenced from one sample in a study of sequential checkpoint blockade in melanoma. Clones were read by immunoSEQ multiplex PCR, and TCRdb kept only the in-frame ones, dropping some. The sample lists about 28,000 clones; around 80% were seen once. Treatment specified: randomized to nivolumab then ipilimumab (arm A) or the reverse (arm B). Sequences were derived from CD8+ T cells sorted from blood (inferred from file names), sampled from a patient given nivolumab and ipilimumab in sequence. The receptors come from a human donor with melanoma.

The CDR3 coding sequence is TGCAGCGTGGTACAGGGGGCTGACACTGAAGCTTTCTTT. Its translation is CSVVQGADTEAFF. V usage is TRBV29-1 and J usage is TRBJ1-1, with 9 positions matching TRBD1. The CDR3 sequence is 13 residues long. Unmatched junction bases numbered 5, after V lost 6 bases and J lost 3 bases. Germline CDR1 is SQVTM and CDR2 is ANQGSEA.

The chain employs TRBV9 and TRBJ2-1; D is unresolved. Trimming stripped 3 bases from V and 0 bases from J, with 19 bases between. The germline CDR1 and CDR2 sequences are SGDLS and YYNGEE. The CDR3 has 18 residues. The CDR3 sequence: CASSDAPGSPSSYNEQFF. In DNA, the CDR3 is TGTGCCAGCAGCGACGCCCCGGGTAGCCCCAGCTCCTACAATGAGCAGTTCTTC.

This clone appeared a few times. V is TRBV5-8 and J is TRBJ2-7; 7 bases are a match to TRBD1. V gave up 4 bases and J gave up 3 bases; unmatched junction bases: 7. The germline gives CDR1 SGHTS, CDR2 YDEGEE. The CDR3 extends over 14 amino acids. In nucleotides, the CDR3 is TGTGCCAGCAGCCAAGGGGGCCAAAGCTACGAGCAGTACTTC. This translates into CASSQGGQSYEQYF.

As to this clone: This same CDR3 is encoded by further DNA sequences in the sample. The CDR3 loop is CASSFAGNTEAFF. The CDR3 coding sequence is TGTGCCAGCAGCTTCGCAGGGAACACTGAAGCTTTCTTT. The chain joins TRBV7-2 to TRBJ1-1, with no clear D. The V end lost 3 bases, the J end lost 1 base, and 6 bases lay between the germline ends. This CDR3 is 13 amino acids long. Germline-derived CDR1 and CDR2 are SGHTA and FQGNSA.

The J gene is TRBJ1-2, the V gene TRBV5-5, with no clear D. This CDR3 is built from 13 residues. The germline V gene has CDR1 SGHKS and CDR2 YYEKEE (reference sequence). The V and J ends lost 3 bases and 4 bases respectively, with 10 bases between them. CDR3 in amino acids: CASSSLFSYGYTF. Here the CDR3 DNA reads TGTGCCAGCAGCTCGCTCTTTAGCTATGGCTACACCTTC.

This clone was seen just once. The chain employs TRBV19 and TRBJ2-6, with D hard to call. This CDR3 is built from 16 residues. The V end was cut by 3 bases, the J end by 4 bases, with 13 bases between. CDR1 is LNHDA and CDR2 is SQIVND in the germline V gene (reference sequence). The CDR3 DNA follows: TGTGCCAGTAGTATCCCTCGCGTCACCGGGGCCAACGTCCTGACTTTC. Amino acids: CASSIPRVTGANVLTF.

Regarding this clone: The junction shows a germline mismatch at one end, possibly a read error. The chain has TRBV7-7 and TRBJ2-3; D may be TRBD2 (6 bases). The CDR3 is 16 residues long. Germline loops: CDR1 SSHAT, CDR2 FNYEAQ (reference sequence). Here the CDR3 DNA reads TGTGCTAGCAGCTTAGGGGTAGCGGCTAGCACAGATACGCAGTATTTT. Translated, it gives CASSLGVAASTDTQYF.

This clone was recorded only once. V gene TRBV11-2 combines with J gene TRBJ1-2; 8 bases match TRBD1. With V trimmed by 1 base and J by 3 bases, 10 bases remained unmatched. Germline V gene data show CDR1 as SGHAT and CDR2 as FQNNGV. The CDR3 length is 17 residues. CDR3 nucleotides: TGTGCCAGCAGCTTAGCCCCCAGGGGGCGGCCTCACTATGGCTACACCTTC. It codes for CASSLAPRGRPHYGYTF.

The rearrangement links TRBV9 to TRBJ1-1; D perhaps matches TRBD1 (6 bases). The V end was cut by 3 bases, the J end by 9 bases, with 15 bases between. Looked up from germline, CDR1 is SGDLS and CDR2 is YYNGEE. This CDR3 is built from 13 residues. The CDR3 spells CASSAAGTSKAFF. DNA for the CDR3: TGTGCCAGCAGCGCCGCAGGGACAAGTAAAGCTTTCTTT.

J is TRBJ2-1 and V is TRBV15; 10 nucleotides agree with TRBD1. The CDR3 is made up of 15 amino acids. Germline V gene data show CDR1 as LNHNV and CDR2 as YYDKDF (reference sequence). The V and J ends lost 5 bases and 4 bases, in that order; junction bases with no gene match: 5. The CDR3, as DNA: TGTGCCACCAGCCCCGGGACAGGGGAATACAATGAGCAGTTCTTC. This sequence encodes CATSPGTGEYNEQFF.

The V call is TRBV28, the J call TRBJ1-2; possibly TRBD1 for D (6 bases). Trimming shortened V by 3 bases and J by 5 bases, and 19 bases separated the two germline ends. Germline loops: CDR1 MDHEN, CDR2 SYDVKM. CDR3 length: 16 amino acids. CDR3 nucleotide sequence: TGTGCCAGCAGTTTCGGGGGGCCGGGGAGAAAGTATGGCTACACCTTC. It translates to CASSFGGPGRKYGYTF.

V and J are TRBV19 and TRBJ2-7; perhaps TRBD1 as D (5 bases). V lost 5 bases, J lost 1 base, and 12 bases lay in between. CDR1 LNHDA and CDR2 SQIVND come from the germline V gene (reference sequence). CDR3 size: 14 residues. The CDR3 nucleotides read TGTGCCAGTAGTGCCTTACAGGTATCCTACGAGCAGTACTTC. Its translation: CASSALQVSYEQYF.

This rearrangement joins TRBV14 to TRBJ2-7, with a weak D call TRBD2 (5 bases). Trimming stripped 4 bases from V and 11 bases from J, with 15 bases between. Germline loops: CDR1 SGHDN, CDR2 FVKESK. CDR3 length: 12 residues. Here the CDR3 DNA reads TGTGCCAGCAGCCCGAATCCCGGGGATGAGTACTTC. Residues: CASSPNPGDEYF.

The rearrangement links TRBV27 to TRBJ1-5, with D possibly being TRBD1 (6 bases). The V end lost 6 bases, the J end lost 7 bases, and 13 bases lay between the germline ends. This CDR3 is built from 13 residues. The germline gives CDR1 MNHEY, CDR2 SMNVEV (reference sequence). The CDR3 loop is CASSAGVRQPQHF. The CDR3 region has the DNA TGTGCCAGCAGCGCAGGGGTAAGACAGCCCCAGCATTTT.

This clone was counted between two and nine times. This chain uses TRBV10-2 with TRBJ1-3; D perhaps matches TRBD1 (6 bases). There are 11 residues in the CDR3. V dropped 8 bases and J dropped 11 bases, with 13 bases sitting between them. CDR1 WSHSY and CDR2 SAAADI come from the germline V gene. This chain's CDR3 is CASGSGESIYF. The CDR3 nucleotides read TGCGCCAGCGGATCAGGGGAATCCATATATTTT.

The chain combines TRBV7-2 with TRBJ2-6, with 7 bases identical to TRBD1. V was clipped by 11 bases and J by 2 bases; unmatched bases: 9. The CDR3 loop spans 15 amino acids. Germline values: CDR1 SGHTA, CDR2 FQGNSA. The DNA of the CDR3 is TGTGCCCTGAACCGGGACAGTCCTGGGGCCAACGTCCTGACTTTC. It translates to CALNRDSPGANVLTF.

This chain links TRBV19 with TRBJ2-1, with 8 bases that match TRBD2. With V trimmed by 3 bases and J by 8 bases, 12 bases remained unmatched. The CDR3 has 16 amino acids. The germline V gene encodes CDR1 LNHDA and CDR2 SQIVND (reference sequence). The CDR3 coding sequence is TGTGCCAGTAGTATTCTCGCGGGGGGTACAATAGATGAGCAGTTCTTC. As protein: CASSILAGGTIDEQFF. Drawing the rest from reference TRBV19 and TRBJ2-1, the complete variable domain is DGGITQSPKYLFRKEGQNVTLSCEQNLNHDAMYWYRQDPGQGLRLIYYSQIVNDFQKGDIAEGYSVSREKKESFPLTVTSAQKNPTAFYLCASSILAGGTIDEQFFGPGTRLTVL.

The CDR3 DNA is TGTGCCAGCACCCGACAGGGGGCGAACACTGAAGCTTTCTTT. Protein product: CASTRQGANTEAFF. The V call is TRBV7-8, the J call TRBJ1-1; TRBD1 matches 10 bases. This CDR3 has 14 amino acids. In germline, CDR1 is SGHVS, CDR2 FQNEAQ. V shed 7 bases and J 1 base; nucleotides not matched to a gene: 3.

This clone was counted between two and nine times. This chain links TRBV5-1 with TRBJ2-1; 9 nucleotides align to TRBD1. The CDR3 loop spans 16 amino acids. The germline CDR1 and CDR2 sequences are SGHRS and YFSETQ. V shed 4 bases and J 3 bases; nucleotides not matched to a gene: 8. The CDR3 here is CASSIGTGSDYNEQFF. The CDR3, as DNA: TGCGCCAGCAGCATCGGGACAGGGAGTGACTACAATGAGCAGTTCTTC.

This chain connects TRBV7-9 to TRBJ2-7; 8 bases match TRBD1. The germline CDR1 and CDR2 sequences are SEHNR and FQNEAQ (reference sequence). The CDR3 extends over 15 amino acids. V lost 5 bases, J lost 3 bases, and 9 bases stayed unmatched. The CDR3 coding sequence is TGTGCCAGCAGCCCGTCTCAGGGGGCCGTCTACGAGCAGTACTTC. It specifies CASSPSQGAVYEQYF.

The chain couples TRBV4-3 to TRBJ2-5; no clear D. The CDR3 contains 14 residues. Germline V lookup: CDR1 LGHNA, CDR2 YSLEER. Trimming stripped 0 bases from V and 2 bases from J, with 7 bases between. Here the CDR3 DNA reads TGCGCCAGCAGCCAAGATGTTCGGCAAGAGACCCAGTACTTC. Translation: CASSQDVRQETQYF.

This clone has a handful of counts. The chain employs TRBV6-1 and TRBJ1-4; maybe TRBD1 (5 bases). V shed 2 bases and J shed 7 bases, with 14 bases lying between them. Germline V gene data show CDR1 as MNHNS and CDR2 as SASEGT. The CDR3 is 15 residues long. The CDR3 loop reads CASSEKIGEVEKLFF. The CDR3 nucleotides are TGTGCCAGCAGTGAAAAGATAGGGGAGGTTGAAAAACTGTTTTTT.

The chain employs TRBV4-2 and TRBJ2-7; D may be TRBD1 (5 bases). V lost 0 bases to trimming and J lost 12 bases, with 12 bases between them. CDR3 length equals 12 residues. Germline CDR1 LGHNA, CDR2 YNFKEQ. CDR3 region: CASSQDGQQRYF. The CDR3 bases are TGTGCCAGCAGCCAAGATGGACAACAGAGGTACTTC.

The chain uses TRBV23-1 and TRBJ1-1; D is ambiguous. TRBV23-1 is known as an ORF, though its function is uncertain. The CDR3 length is 12 residues. V gave up 6 bases and J gave up 4 bases, with 9 bases separating them. CDR3 sequence (DNA): TGCGCCAGCAGGGCCCGTGGCACTGAAGCTTTCTTT. Protein sequence: CASRARGTEAFF.